The 28 T cell receptor beta chains reported below all come from one sample, sequenced in a study of T-cell reconstitution after alpha-beta-depleted transplantation in children. Using unique molecular identifiers, the investigators prepared the TCRbeta library. TCRdb re-called the PCR reads through MiXCR, storing one row per CDR3 protein. In the table there are 300,000 to 400,000 distinct CDR3 sequences, 15% to 20% of which are singletons. The material was PBMCs, mostly from graft donor cells, obtained 360 days after TCRalphabeta/CD19-depleted stem cell transplant. The receptor set was obtained from a male patient between 2 and 15 years old who had a stem cell transplant for acute lymphoblastic leukemia, so the T cells may come from the graft donor.

This rearrangement joins TRBV11-2 to TRBJ2-7; D not resolved. V shed 5 bases and J shed 3 bases, with 26 bases lying between them. Germline V gene data show CDR1 as SGHAT and CDR2 as FQNNGV. The CDR3 consists of 18 residues. The CDR3 DNA reads as TGTGCCAGCAGCCAAGTGATAGTAGTATCGGGTCTCCTCTACGAGCAGTACTTC. This encodes CASSQVIVVSGLLYEQYF.

This clonotype was recorded many times. The V call is TRBV7-6, the J call TRBJ2-2, with D perhaps TRBD2 (5 bases). Trimming shortened V by 7 bases and J by 0 bases, and 9 bases separated the two germline ends. Germline CDR1 is SGHVS and CDR2 is FNYEAQ. This CDR3 contains 14 residues. The CDR3 DNA follows: TGTGCCAGCACAGCGGTCCCGAACACCGGGGAGCTGTTTTTT. It encodes CASTAVPNTGELFF. The full variable domain, rest sourced from reference TRBV7-6 and TRBJ2-2, is GAGVSQSPRYKVTKRGQDVALRCDPISGHVSLYWYRQALGQGPEFLTYFNYEAQQDKSGLPNDRFSAERPEGSISTLTIQRTEQRDSAMYRCASTAVPNTGELFFGEGSRLTVL.

The genes are TRBV24-1 and TRBJ2-1; D gene unclear. V was pared by 8 bases and J by 0 bases, with 16 bases between. This CDR3 spans 16 amino acids. Germline values: CDR1 KGHDR, CDR2 SFDVKD. This CDR3 is CATIHDDTYSYNEQFF. In DNA, the CDR3 is TGTGCCACCATCCACGACGACACCTACTCCTACAATGAGCAGTTCTTC.

This clonotype showed up just a few times. The chain joins TRBV25-1 to TRBJ2-5; D may correspond to TRBD1 or TRBD2 (6 bases each). The CDR3 length is 18 residues. Germline V lookup: CDR1 MGHDK, CDR2 SYGVNS. With 3 bases removed from V and 5 bases from J, the gap between germline ends came to 25 bases. The CDR3 loop is CASSEAPRGGGGMETQYF. The CDR3 coding sequence is TGTGCCAGCAGTGAGGCCCCCCGGGGTGGAGGGGGGATGGAGACCCAGTACTTC.

Remarks on this clonotype: A much larger clone lies a single base off, so this may be a read error. The DNA for the CDR3 is TGTGCCAGCAGTTTCCAGGGGGATAGGAGCTCCTACGAGCAGTACTTC. Amino acid sequence: CASSFQGDRSSYEQYF. The rearrangement joins TRBV12-3 or TRBV12-4 to TRBJ2-7, with 7 nucleotides matching TRBD1. This CDR3 is 16 amino acids long. V trimming: 3 bases; J trimming: 0 bases; junction bases outside the gene matches: 8.

Only a few counts were recorded for this clonotype. The V call is TRBV29-1, the J call TRBJ2-3; 7 bases map to TRBD2. Trimming took 2 bases from V and 5 from J; bases not matched to a gene: 4. CDR1 is SQVTM, CDR2 ANQGSEA, per germline. The CDR3 covers 13 residues. The CDR3 DNA reads TGCAGCGTTGAAACGGGAGGTGGAGATACGCAGTATTTT. This codes for CSVETGGGDTQYF.

This clonotype was observed many times. This sequence joins TRBV28 and TRBJ1-2, with no clear D. Germline CDR1 MDHEN, CDR2 SYDVKM. The CDR3 length is 13 residues. V was pared by 6 bases and J by 4 bases, with 12 bases between. The CDR3 DNA is TGTGCCAGCAGGCCCGGACTTCTCTATGGCTACACCTTC. Its protein is CASRPGLLYGYTF.

This clonotype was seen a few times. V is TRBV7-3 and J is TRBJ2-7; 7 bases are shared with TRBD1. There are 15 residues in the CDR3. J gave up 2 bases and V 5 bases, and 9 bases lay outside the gene matches. Germline V lookup: CDR1 SGHTA, CDR2 FQGTGA. The DNA of the CDR3 is TGTGCCAGCAGCCCGGACCCAGGGGGAACCTACGAGCAGTACTTC. Translation gives CASSPDPGGTYEQYF. Complete variable domain (other parts from reference TRBV7-3 and TRBJ2-7): GAGVSQTPSNKVTEKGKYVELRCDPISGHTALYWYRQSLGQGPEFLIYFQGTGAADDSGLPNDRFFAVRPEGSVSTLKIQRTERGDSAVYLCASSPDPGGTYEQYFGPGTRLTVT.

There are a few counts of this clonotype. This chain uses TRBV7-2 with TRBJ2-1, with 15 bases lining up with TRBD2. Germline CDR1 and CDR2: SGHTA and FQGNSA. The CDR3 is 21 amino acids. The trim removed 2 bases at V and 1 base at J, leaving 12 bases unmatched. The CDR3 DNA sequence: TGTGCCAGCAGCTTATTGGAGAGGACTAGCGGGAGGGCAGGATCCTACAATGAGCAGTTCTTC. It codes for CASSLLERTSGRAGSYNEQFF.

This clonotype showed up just a few times. The chain has TRBV12-3 or TRBV12-4 and TRBJ1-1; the D is unclear. The length of the CDR3 is 15 residues. With 3 bases removed from V and 0 bases from J, the gap between germline ends came to 11 bases. The CDR3: CASSLEPGLNTEAFF. CDR3 nucleotide sequence: TGTGCCAGCAGTTTGGAACCGGGGTTGAACACTGAAGCTTTCTTT.

The chain is built from TRBV4-1 and TRBJ2-1, with 7 bases fitting TRBD2. Germline V gives CDR1 MGHRA, CDR2 YSYEKL. With 1 base clipped from V and 9 bases from J, the junction kept 18 bases outside the gene matches. The CDR3 has 18 residues. The CDR3 sequence is CASSQGGASGSRMAEQFF. CDR3 sequence (DNA): TGCGCCAGCAGCCAAGGAGGCGCTAGCGGATCCCGTATGGCTGAGCAGTTCTTC.

This clonotype came up a few times. The CDR3 DNA reads TGCAGTGGTTCCCGAAACAGGGTGGCCCAGTACTTC. Its translation: CSGSRNRVAQYF. V usage is TRBV20-1 and J usage is TRBJ2-5, with D possibly TRBD1 on 6 matching bases. V lost 7 bases and J 9 bases, leaving 18 bases between the germline ends. This CDR3 has 12 residues. Germline V gives CDR1 DFQATT, CDR2 SNEGSKA (reference sequence).

This chain joins TRBV20-1 and TRBJ2-3, with D maybe TRBD2 (7 bases). The length of the CDR3 is 15 residues. V was pared by 1 base and J by 1 base, with 12 bases between. Germline V gene lookup returns CDR1 DFQATT and CDR2 SNEGSKA (reference sequence). CDR3 DNA: TGCAGTGCTAGAGCCAGGGAGGGGGGCACAGATACGCAGTATTTT. Translation gives CSARAREGGTDTQYF.

This clonotype was counted a single time. The gene calls are TRBV5-1 and TRBJ2-5, with 10 bases fitting TRBD1. Germline V CDR1 and CDR2: SGHRS, YFSETQ. This CDR3 has 16 residues. V gave up 4 bases and J gave up 3 bases; unmatched junction bases: 9. CDR3 in amino acids: CASSRDRGRGEETQYF. Here the CDR3 DNA reads TGCGCCAGCAGCCGGGACAGGGGAAGGGGGGAAGAGACCCAGTACTTC. Complete variable domain (other parts from reference TRBV5-1 and TRBJ2-5): KAGVTQTPRYLIKTRGQQVTLSCSPISGHRSVSWYQQTPGQGLQFLFEYFSETQRNKGNFPGRFSGRQFSNSRSEMNVSTLELGDSALYLCASSRDRGRGEETQYFGPGTRLLVL.

This clonotype was counted many times. The V call is TRBV13, the J call TRBJ1-2; D might be TRBD1 (6 bases). This CDR3 has 14 amino acids. Trimming took off 4 bases at V and 8 bases at J, with 17 bases between the two ends. CDR1 and CDR2 (germline): PRHDT, FYEKMQ (reference sequence). In nucleotides, the CDR3 is TGTGCCAGCAGCTCCGGCGGACAGATGAGGGGCTACACCTTC. Translated: CASSSGGQMRGYTF.

This clonotype was detected only a few times. V is TRBV4-1 and J is TRBJ1-5; TRBD1 matches 12 bases. This CDR3 region has 16 residues. V shed 4 bases, J shed 10 bases, and the junction held 11 bases outside the gene matches. Germline V CDR1 and CDR2: MGHRA, YSYEKL. The CDR3 DNA follows: TGCGCCAGCAGCCCAAGATGGGACAGGGGGCCCAGCCCCCAGCATTTT. Translation gives CASSPRWDRGPSPQHF.

This rearrangement joins TRBV18 to TRBJ2-7; D uncertain. V was shortened by 3 bases and J by 4 bases, with 10 bases between the two germline ends. This CDR3 spans 13 amino acids. Germline V gene sequence: CDR1 KGHSH, CDR2 LQKENI. The CDR3 DNA is TGTGCCAGCTCACCTCAGACCAGTTACGAGCAGTACTTC. Translated: CASSPQTSYEQYF.

This clonotype was seen more than once but under ten times. Germline and junction disagree at one end, which may indicate a read error. This chain links TRBV7-7 with TRBJ1-6; possible D gene TRBD1, 6 bases. CDR1 and CDR2 (germline): SSHAT, FNYEAQ (reference sequence). The CDR3 extends over 13 amino acids. The CDR3 DNA follows: TGTGCTAGCAGCTGGGACACCAATTCACCCCTCCACTTT. It is translated as CASSWDTNSPLHF.

This clonotype was observed a handful of times. V is TRBV25-1 and J is TRBJ1-2; 7 bases match TRBD1. The V gene's germline CDR1 is MGHDK and CDR2 SYGVNS. The V gene end was trimmed by 6 bases and the J gene end by 5 bases; junction bases not matched to a gene: 21. This CDR3 is 18 amino acids long. CDR3 in DNA: TGTGCCAGCAGCGGATGGATAGAGGCGCGGACAGGAGAATATGGCTACACCTTC. It specifies CASSGWIEARTGEYGYTF.

This clonotype was found a few times. The rearrangement joins TRBV10-3 to TRBJ2-3; D gene uncertain. CDR3 length equals 13 residues. Trimming removed 6 bases at V and 2 bases at J, with 9 bases between. Germline V lookup: CDR1 ENHRY, CDR2 SYGVKD. The CDR3, as DNA: TGTGCCATCAGGGGCCCAAACACAGATACGCAGTATTTT. It codes for CAIRGPNTDTQYF.

This clonotype was observed a few times. The rearrangement uses TRBV7-2 and TRBJ1-1; the D is unclear. This CDR3 comprises 14 residues. The germline V gene encodes CDR1 SGHTA and CDR2 FQGNSA. V was cut by 2 bases and J by 4 bases, with 11 bases left in between. CDR3 sequence: CASSLNPRSTEAFF. The DNA of the CDR3 is TGTGCCAGCAGCTTAAACCCGAGGAGCACTGAAGCTTTCTTT. Full variable domain (outside the CDR3, taken from reference TRBV7-2 and TRBJ1-1): GAGVSQSPSNKVTEKGKDVELRCDPISGHTALYWYRQSLGQGLEFLIYFQGNSAPDKSGLPSDRFSAERTGGSVSTLTIQRTQQEDSAVYLCASSLNPRSTEAFFGQGTRLTVV.

This clonotype was detected only a few times. The rearrangement links TRBV15 to TRBJ2-5; TRBD1 agrees at 9 bases. Germline V gives CDR1 LNHNV, CDR2 YYDKDF (reference sequence). CDR3 length: 16 amino acids. Germline trimming cut 0 bases from V and 4 bases from J; bases unmatched to any gene: 6. CDR3 loop: CATSRDGQGTGETQYF. The CDR3 coding sequence is TGTGCCACCAGCAGAGATGGACAGGGGACAGGAGAGACCCAGTACTTC.

There are many counts of this clonotype. The V call is TRBV19, the J call TRBJ2-2, with 7 bases aligning to TRBD2. Germline CDR1 LNHDA, CDR2 SQIVND (reference sequence). Trimming removed 0 bases from V and 6 bases from J; junction bases left unmatched: 1. There are 14 residues in the CDR3. CDR3 in DNA: TGTGCCAGTAGTATAGATGCGGGAGCCGGGGAGCTGTTTTTT. It codes for CASSIDAGAGELFF.

This clonotype was detected a few times. CDR3 sequence reads: CASSVWVEVSQPQHF. For the CDR3, the DNA is TGTGCCAGCAGCGTCTGGGTCGAGGTATCGCAGCCCCAGCATTTT. The genes are TRBV5-6 and TRBJ1-5; D gene ambiguous. Germline V lookup: CDR1 SGHDT, CDR2 YYEEEE. V was clipped by 4 bases and J by 7 bases, with 18 bases between them. CDR3 length equals 15 residues.

This clonotype was observed a handful of times. This chain connects TRBV14 to TRBJ2-5, with 12 bases identical to TRBD2. J lost 3 bases, V lost 2 bases, and 10 bases had no gene match. The CDR3 has 18 amino acids. Germline V gene data show CDR1 as SGHDN and CDR2 as FVKESK. The CDR3 nucleotides are TGTGCCAGCAGCCAACGACTAGCGGGAGTGGATACCAAAGAGACCCAGTACTTC. Translation gives CASSQRLAGVDTKETQYF.

The rearrangement links TRBV7-6 to TRBJ2-2; 8 bases align to TRBD2. Unmatched junction bases numbered 3, after V lost 11 bases and J lost 7 bases. The CDR3 loop spans 11 amino acids. Germline values: CDR1 SGHVS, CDR2 FNYEAQ. The CDR3 nucleotides read TGTGCCGGAGGGACTAGCGGGGAGCTGTTTTTT. Translated: CAGGTSGELFF. Together with reference TRBV7-6 and TRBJ2-2, the CDR3 gives the full variable domain: GAGVSQSPRYKVTKRGQDVALRCDPISGHVSLYWYRQALGQGPEFLTYFNYEAQQDKSGLPNDRFSAERPEGSISTLTIQRTEQRDSAMYRCAGGTSGELFFGEGSRLTVL.

This clonotype was seen many times. The chain employs TRBV18 and TRBJ2-3, with 15 positions matching TRBD2. V was clipped by 2 bases and J by 1 base; unmatched bases: 4. This CDR3 is 18 amino acids long. In germline, CDR1 is KGHSH, CDR2 LQKENI. CDR3: CASSPRTSGRAGTDTQYF. The CDR3 DNA sequence: TGTGCCAGCTCACCAAGGACTAGCGGGAGGGCCGGCACAGATACGCAGTATTTT.

This clonotype was recorded a few times. V and J are TRBV20-1 and TRBJ2-2, with 16 positions matching TRBD2. CDR1 DFQATT and CDR2 SNEGSKA come from the germline V gene (reference sequence). The CDR3 is made up of 19 amino acids. J gave up 2 bases and V 3 bases, and 9 bases lay outside the gene matches. This CDR3 is CSASVPGLAGGFNTGELFF. The CDR3 DNA follows: TGCAGTGCTAGCGTCCCGGGACTAGCGGGAGGGTTCAACACCGGGGAGCTGTTTTTT.